The entry that follows covers one T cell receptor (beta chain) sequence. The target antigen is unknown. The germline V gene encodes CDR1 KGHDR and CDR2 SFDVKD. This CDR3 is 16 amino acids long. Trimming pared 3 bases from V and 2 bases from J, leaving 14 bases between. Amplification targeted TCR beta CDR3 regions from RNA transcripts. First-round RT-PCR targeting the TCR CDR3 was performed with the HTBI primer set. TCRdb fed the multiplex PCR reads into MiXCR, producing one record per CDR3 protein. The table lists a few hundred thousand distinct CDR3 sequences, more than 15% of them singletons. The data were taken from a study of T cells in Graves' hyperthyroidism and ophthalmopathy. Study-level results: Stable hyperthyroidism was separated from ophthalmopathy by a model based on 13 V-J features. Blood shared most expanded thyroid clonotypes above 0.001.

The authors deemed Graves' hyperthyroidism stable absent ophthalmopathy progression within 18 months. Patients were excluded for uncontrolled infection, other autoimmune disease, pregnancy or lactation. Material: blood. V is TRBV24-1 and J is TRBJ2-3; D is tentatively TRBD1 or TRBD2 (5 bases each). The receptor was derived from a woman in her twenties or thirties with Graves' hyperthyroidism. The CDR3, as DNA: TGTGCCACCAGTGATGGCGATAGGGGAGTCACAGATACGCAGTATTTT. Amino acid sequence: CATSDGDRGVTDTQYF.